This entry lists 31 T cell receptor beta chains sequenced from one sample in a study of molecular identifiers for immune sequencing clone quantification. One entry per CDR3 protein, called by TCRdb with MiXCR from the PCR reads. Among more than 550,000 distinct CDR3 sequences, about 25% were seen once, and the ten largest hold about 0.81%. The specimen sequenced was naive CD8+ T cells from blood, with Jurkat cell RNA spiked in. Subset noted: FACS-sorted CD8+CD4-CCR7+CD45RA+ naive T cells. Receptors were obtained from a human donor in good health. Some libraries in this study had Jurkat cell RNA spiked in.

The chain combines TRBV6-4 with TRBJ2-3; D remains unclear. V lost 0 bases and J lost 0, with 10 bases in between. CDR1 and CDR2 from the germline V gene are MRHNA and SNTAGT. This CDR3 spans 16 amino acids. As DNA, the CDR3 is TGTGCCAGCAGTGACTCCACTTGGTCTAGCACAGATACGCAGTATTTT. Translating it yields CASSDSTWSSTDTQYF.

The CDR3: CASRTPGQGAVGELFF. The CDR3 bases are TGTGCCAGCAGGACACCGGGACAGGGGGCGGTTGGGGAGCTGTTTTTT. This sequence joins TRBV12-3 or TRBV12-4 and TRBJ2-2; 12 bases are a match to TRBD1. V lost 6 bases and J lost 8; bases outside the gene matches: 10. The length of the CDR3 is 16 residues.

The table lists this clonotype with a few counts. The rearrangement uses TRBV11-2 and TRBJ1-2; TRBD1 agrees at 7 bases. The J segment lost 4 bases and the V segment lost 0 bases, leaving 11 bases of the junction unmatched. The CDR3 is made up of 17 amino acids. Germline CDR1 reads SGHAT; CDR2 reads FQNNGV. DNA of the CDR3: TGTGCCAGCAGCTTAGATAGCGCGGACAGGAGAATCTATGGCTACACCTTC. It translates to CASSLDSADRRIYGYTF.

In this sample, this clonotype turned up a few times. V gene TRBV4-1 combines with J gene TRBJ2-6; D may be TRBD1 (7 bases). The germline V and J ends were trimmed by 1 base and 0 bases, with 16 bases remaining between them. Germline CDR1 MGHRA, CDR2 YSYEKL. The CDR3 loop spans 19 amino acids. The CDR3 protein is CASSQGGDSVISGANVLTF. The CDR3, as DNA: TGCGCCAGCAGCCAAGGGGGGGACAGCGTTATCTCTGGGGCCAACGTCCTGACTTTC.

This clonotype was detected many times. V gene TRBV6-2 or TRBV6-3 combines with J gene TRBJ2-3, with D unresolved. This CDR3 is built from 13 residues. Trimming cost V 2 bases and J 6 bases, with 9 bases left between them. Germline CDR1 is MNHEY and CDR2 is SVGEGT. The CDR3 here is CASSYLYADTQYF. The CDR3 region has the DNA TGTGCCAGCAGTTACCTTTATGCGGATACGCAGTATTTT.

This clonotype appeared many times. This chain links TRBV11-2 with TRBJ1-5, with D hard to call. The ends were cut back, 1 base at V and 6 bases at J, with 7 bases in the middle. This CDR3 has 13 residues. From germline, CDR1 is SGHAT and CDR2 FQNNGV. Written as DNA, the CDR3 is TGTGCCAGCAGCTTAGTGTCCGGTCAGCCCCAGCATTTT. Its protein is CASSLVSGQPQHF.

The chain links TRBV19 to TRBJ2-1; D is possibly TRBD1 (7 bases). V was shortened by 7 bases and J by 8 bases, with 21 bases between the two germline ends. The CDR3 is 15 residues long. The germline gives CDR1 LNHDA, CDR2 SQIVND (reference sequence). The CDR3 coding sequence is TGTGCCAGTATCCCTCATGCAGGGGGGTTGGATGAGCAGTTCTTC. Translation gives CASIPHAGGLDEQFF.

Comment on this clonotype: One base away lies a much larger clone, so this may be a sequencing read error. The chain joins TRBV7-9 to TRBJ1-3; 10 bases line up with TRBD1. The length of the CDR3 is 16 residues. After removal of 8 bases from V and 0 bases from J, the junction contained 7 bases not matched to a gene. Germline V gene data show CDR1 as SEHNR and CDR2 as FQNEAQ (reference sequence). The CDR3, as DNA: TGTGCCAGCCGCCCCGGGACAGGGGACTCTGGAAACACCATATATTTT. Protein sequence: CASRPGTGDSGNTIYF.

This clonotype was seen many times. The chain carries TRBV10-2 and TRBJ2-7; D is ambiguous. V lost 5 bases and J 6 bases, leaving 17 bases between the germline ends. The CDR3 consists of 14 residues. The germline gives CDR1 WSHSY, CDR2 SAAADI. The DNA for the CDR3 is TGCGCCAGCAGTAATGACCGAGCCATCGCCGAGCAGTACTTC. Translation gives CASSNDRAIAEQYF.

This clonotype has a handful of counts. V gene TRBV19 combines with J gene TRBJ2-3; D remains ambiguous. Germline values: CDR1 LNHDA, CDR2 SQIVND (reference sequence). This CDR3 is 13 amino acids long. Trimming removed 3 bases at V and 4 bases at J, with 8 bases between. The DNA for the CDR3 is TGTGCCAGTAGTATCTACGTCGCAGATACGCAGTATTTT. It specifies CASSIYVADTQYF.

A word on this clonotype: A much bigger clone sits one base away, suggesting this may be a read error. J is TRBJ2-7 and V is TRBV5-1; D is uncertain. Trimming removed 0 bases at V and 7 bases at J, with 8 bases between. Germline CDR1 reads SGHRS; CDR2 reads YFSETQ. The CDR3 covers 12 residues. As DNA, the CDR3 is TGCGCCAGCAGCTTGGACCATGGGGAGCAGTACTTC. It specifies CASSLDHGEQYF. Together with reference TRBV5-1 and TRBJ2-7, the CDR3 gives the full variable domain: KAGVTQTPRYLIKTRGQQVTLSCSPISGHRSVSWYQQTPGQGLQFLFEYFSETQRNKGNFPGRFSGRQFSNSRSEMNVSTLELGDSALYLCASSLDHGEQYFGPGTRLTVT.

Concerning this clonotype: This may come from a read error, since a much larger clone is one base off. The rearrangement uses TRBV29-1 and TRBJ2-3; no clear D. Germline values: CDR1 SQVTM, CDR2 ANQGSEA. This CDR3 region has 12 residues. The CDR3 reads CGVTTSTDTQYF. DNA for the CDR3: TGCGGCGTGACAACTAGCACAGATACGCAGTATTTT.

This clonotype was picked up a small number of times. This chain links TRBV7-9 with TRBJ1-1; TRBD1 agrees at 7 bases. This CDR3 is built from 15 residues. Trimming cost V 4 bases and J 4 bases; bases outside gene matches: 9. Germline values: CDR1 SEHNR, CDR2 FQNEAQ (reference sequence). This CDR3 is CASSSRGRSFTEAFF. The CDR3 DNA is TGTGCCAGCAGCTCGAGGGGGCGTTCGTTCACTGAAGCTTTCTTT.

This clonotype has at least ten counts. The CDR3 nucleotides are TGTGCCAGCAGCCTCAATCAGCCCCAGCATTTT. It encodes CASSLNQPQHF. The rearrangement uses TRBV28 and TRBJ1-5; the D is unclear. The CDR3 is made up of 11 amino acids. The germline V gene encodes CDR1 MDHEN and CDR2 SYDVKM. The V and J ends lost 6 bases and 3 bases respectively, with 3 bases between them.

This clonotype was found many times. This chain joins TRBV6-6 and TRBJ2-3; possible D gene TRBD2, 5 bases. This CDR3 has 19 amino acids. From germline, CDR1 is MNHNY and CDR2 SVGAGI (reference sequence). V was pared by 0 bases and J by 6 bases, with 25 bases between. The CDR3, as DNA: TGTGCCAGCAGTTACTCGATTCATCTAGCTCCCTCAGAAACGGATACGCAGTATTTT. Translating gives CASSYSIHLAPSETDTQYF.

This clonotype was detected a few times. This rearrangement joins TRBV27 to TRBJ2-5; D call uncertain. The V end lost 0 bases, the J end lost 1 base, and 9 bases lay between the germline ends. The germline V gene encodes CDR1 MNHEY and CDR2 SMNVEV (reference sequence). This CDR3 has 15 residues. Here the CDR3 reads CASSLSLGIQETQYF. The CDR3 region has the DNA TGTGCCAGCAGTTTATCGTTAGGGATCCAAGAGACCCAGTACTTC.

This clonotype was detected many times. CDR3 residues: CASSTTVSSYEQYF. The CDR3 nucleotides are TGTGCCAGCAGCACGACCGTGAGCTCCTACGAGCAGTACTTC. The chain has TRBV5-5 and TRBJ2-7; no definite D call. V was cut by 4 bases and J by 0 bases, with 11 bases left in between. The CDR3 extends over 14 amino acids. Germline CDR1 reads SGHKS; CDR2 reads YYEKEE (reference sequence).

This clonotype was recorded at least ten times. This chain uses TRBV28 with TRBJ2-3; 7 nucleotides agree with TRBD2. The V segment lost 3 bases and the J segment 4 bases; nucleotides outside the gene matches: 4. Germline V gives CDR1 MDHEN, CDR2 SYDVKM. The CDR3 extends over 14 amino acids. The CDR3 nucleotides are TGTGCCAGCAGTTTTGCGGGGAGGGCAGATACGCAGTATTTT. It specifies CASSFAGRADTQYF.

The chain carries TRBV7-9 and TRBJ1-2; 7 bases line up with TRBD1. The CDR3 length is 15 residues. Germline V gene sequence: CDR1 SEHNR, CDR2 FQNEAQ (reference sequence). Losses at the gene ends were 3 bases for V and 3 bases for J; bases not matched to a gene: 7. In DNA, the CDR3 is TGTGCCAGCAGCTTTGCCGGGACAGAGCACTATGGCTACACCTTC. As protein: CASSFAGTEHYGYTF.

The chain combines TRBV7-9 with TRBJ2-1; 11 bases map to TRBD2. This CDR3 region has 15 residues. The germline V gene encodes CDR1 SEHNR and CDR2 FQNEAQ (reference sequence). The junction had 4 bases not matched to a gene; V was cut back by 1 base and J by 8 bases. CDR3 sequence (DNA): TGTGCCAGCAGCTTAGGTTTGACTAGCGGGGATGAGCAGTTCTTC. Protein sequence: CASSLGLTSGDEQFF.

The rearrangement links TRBV5-6 to TRBJ1-1, with unresolved D. The CDR3 totals 14 residues. V lost 0 bases, J lost 0 bases, and 6 bases lay in between. Germline values: CDR1 SGHDT, CDR2 YYEEEE. The CDR3 DNA reads as TGTGCCAGCAGCTTGGTTCAGGTGAACACTGAAGCTTTCTTT. Protein sequence: CASSLVQVNTEAFF.

This clonotype was recorded at least ten times. V usage is TRBV12-3 or TRBV12-4 and J usage is TRBJ2-2; D is ambiguous. The CDR3 consists of 12 residues. The ends were cut back, 6 bases at V and 5 bases at J, with 7 bases in the middle. CDR3 sequence: CASSPVTGELFF. The CDR3 DNA sequence: TGTGCCAGCAGCCCCGTGACCGGGGAGCTGTTTTTT.

This clonotype appeared many times. The V call is TRBV6-5, the J call TRBJ2-2; no clear D. Germline V gives CDR1 MNHEY, CDR2 SVGAGI. The V end lost 2 bases, the J end lost 5 bases, and 12 bases lay between the germline ends. The CDR3 spans 15 residues. In DNA form, the CDR3 reads TGTGCCAGCAGTTACCACCAAAGCGAGACCGGGGAGCTGTTTTTT. Amino acid sequence: CASSYHQSETGELFF.

This sequence joins TRBV30 and TRBJ1-1; maybe TRBD1 (5 bases). Germline-derived CDR1 and CDR2 are GTSNPN and SVGIG (reference sequence). The CDR3 is 11 amino acids. V was cut by 2 bases and J by 11 bases, with 12 bases left in between. CDR3 region: CAWSNRFIAFF. The CDR3 region has the DNA TGTGCCTGGAGTAACAGGTTCATTGCTTTCTTT.

J is TRBJ2-1 and V is TRBV27, with D perhaps matching TRBD2 (6 bases). CDR3 length: 13 amino acids. The V gene's germline CDR1 is MNHEY and CDR2 SMNVEV (reference sequence). Trimming removed 3 bases from V and 8 bases from J, with 11 bases in between. This CDR3 is CASSFLSGDEQFF. Here the CDR3 DNA reads TGTGCCAGCAGTTTCCTTTCGGGAGATGAGCAGTTCTTC.

In the case of this clonotype: One junction end does not reproduce the germline sequence, and a read error may be involved. This chain connects TRBV4-1 to TRBJ2-7; 8 positions match TRBD1. This CDR3 spans 14 amino acids. Germline lookup yields CDR1 MGHRA and CDR2 YSYEKL. The CDR3 region is CARSRTGSGDEQYF. CDR3 bases: TGCGCCCGCAGCCGGACAGGGTCAGGGGACGAGCAGTACTTC.

Notes on this clonotype: This could be a read error, since a much larger clone is one nucleotide away. This chain links TRBV29-1 with TRBJ1-1, with a possible D match to TRBD1 (6 bases). This CDR3 comprises 12 residues. Germline lookup yields CDR1 SQVTM and CDR2 ANQGSEA. The CDR3 coding sequence is TGCGGCGTAGAGGGGGAATTCGCTGAAGCTTTCTTT. Its translation: CGVEGEFAEAFF. Complete variable domain (other parts from reference TRBV29-1 and TRBJ1-1): SAVISQKPSRDICQRGTSLTIQCQVDSQVTMMFWYRQQPGQSLTLIATANQGSEATYESGFVIDKFPISRPNLTFSTLTVSNMSPEDSSIYLCGVEGEFAEAFFGQGTRLTVV.

DNA of the CDR3: TGTGCCAGCAGCTTAGGGGGAGGGACAGCTTTTGAGCAGTTCTTC. This encodes CASSLGGGTAFEQFF. V is TRBV13 and J is TRBJ2-1; D may be TRBD1 or TRBD2 (7 bases each). V lost 0 bases, J lost 9 bases, and 15 bases lay in between. Per the germline V gene, CDR1 is PRHDT and CDR2 is FYEKMQ (reference sequence). The CDR3 loop spans 15 amino acids.

This clonotype was counted ten times or more. V is TRBV28 and J is TRBJ2-7, with a possible D match to TRBD2 (6 bases). V lost 8 bases, J lost 6 bases, and 17 bases lay in between. The CDR3 contains 13 residues. Germline V gives CDR1 MDHEN, CDR2 SYDVKM. CDR3 bases: TGTGCCAGCGGGACGGGACTTGGCCCCGAGCAGTACTTC. As protein: CASGTGLGPEQYF.

This rearrangement joins TRBV6-2 or TRBV6-3 to TRBJ2-5, with 14 bases that match TRBD2. V shed 2 bases and J 3 bases; nucleotides not matched to a gene: 17. Germline V gives CDR1 MNHEY, CDR2 SVGEGT. This CDR3 spans 21 amino acids. The CDR3 DNA sequence: TGTGCCAGCAGTTACCCCTCCACCTTCACGGGACTAGCGGGGGAGGAAGAGACCCAGTACTTC. This encodes CASSYPSTFTGLAGEEETQYF.

Remarks on this clonotype: A much larger clone differs by one base, so this may be a read error. The CDR3 protein is CASSQGNHEQYF. The CDR3 DNA reads as TGTGCCAGCAGCCAAGGGAACCACGAGCAGTACTTC. This chain links TRBV7-9 with TRBJ2-7, with D unresolved. CDR1 and CDR2 (germline): SEHNR, FQNEAQ (reference sequence). Trimming removed 5 bases from V and 5 bases from J, with 10 bases in between. This CDR3 is built from 12 residues. The complete variable domain, with remaining parts taken from reference TRBV7-9 and TRBJ2-7, reads DTGVSQNPRHKITKRGQNVTFRCDPISEHNRLYWYRQTLGQGPEFLTYFQNEAQLEKSRLLSDRFSAERPKGSFSTLEIQRTEQGDSAMYLCASSQGNHEQYFGPGTRLTVT.